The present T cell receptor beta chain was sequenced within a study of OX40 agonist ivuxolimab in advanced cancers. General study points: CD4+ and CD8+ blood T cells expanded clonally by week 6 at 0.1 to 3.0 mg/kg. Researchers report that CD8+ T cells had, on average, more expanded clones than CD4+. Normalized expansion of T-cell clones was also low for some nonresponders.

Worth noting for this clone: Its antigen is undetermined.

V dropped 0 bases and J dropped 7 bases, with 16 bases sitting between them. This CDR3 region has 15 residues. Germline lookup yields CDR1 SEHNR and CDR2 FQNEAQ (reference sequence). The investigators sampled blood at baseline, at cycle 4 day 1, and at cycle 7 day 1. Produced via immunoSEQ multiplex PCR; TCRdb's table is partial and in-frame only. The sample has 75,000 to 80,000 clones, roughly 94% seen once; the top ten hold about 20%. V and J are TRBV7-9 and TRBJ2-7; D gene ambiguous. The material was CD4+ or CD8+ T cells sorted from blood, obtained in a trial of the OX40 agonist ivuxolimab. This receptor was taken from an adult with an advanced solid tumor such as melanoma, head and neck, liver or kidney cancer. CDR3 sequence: CASSLASVGSEEQYF. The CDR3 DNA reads TGTGCCAGCAGCTTAGCCTCGGTCGGGTCCGAGGAGCAGTACTTC.